The clone carrying this T cell receptor beta chain appeared a single time. This record belongs to a study of CD8 T cells in Susac syndrome. This CDR3 is built from 14 residues. CDR1 and CDR2 (germline): MNHEY, SMNVEV (reference sequence). V lost 7 bases to trimming and J lost 6 bases; unmatched junction nucleotides: 11. With random hexamers, reverse transcription was performed on roughly 0.5 to 1 ug of RNA. The authors amplified TCR beta CDR3 across 54 Vbeta and 13 Jbeta using immunoSEQ multiplex PCR. Via MiXCR, TCRdb re-called the immunoSEQ multiplex PCR reads, giving one row per CDR3 protein. The table includes just over 150,000 distinct CDR3 sequences, approximately 96% detected once. TEMRA cells were FACS-enriched and CD8+ and CD4+ T cells negatively isolated.

The clonotype was recovered from a human donor with multiple sclerosis. The sequenced sample was CD8+ T cells from PBMCs. The chain joins TRBV27 to TRBJ2-7; 8 nucleotides agree with TRBD1. The CDR3 DNA reads as TGTGCCAGCACCCCTACAGGGGGGTCCAGCGAGCAGTACTTC. Translation gives CASTPTGGSSEQYF.